This T cell receptor (beta chain) was sequenced in a study of blood T cell repertoires in COVID-19. Overall study context: Samples of COVID-19 (acute and convalescent) were obtained from the United States, Italy and Spain. Sources were T cells, B-cell-depleted T cells, or PBMCs; the material itself was cDNA or gDNA.

CDR1 MNHEY and CDR2 SMNVEV come from the germline V gene (reference sequence). CDR3 length: 14 amino acids. With 3 bases clipped from V and 2 bases from J, the junction kept 4 bases outside the gene matches. As handled by the study authors: Amplification of reference gene primers provided the estimated nucleated cell counts. Here immunoSEQ multiplex PCR was the method, and the copy in TCRdb shows in-frame clones only, minus some. The V and J calls and the clone size are those of that table, but D and trimming were determined from the DNA. The table shows about 120,000 clones, with 80% to 90% occurring only once.

J is TRBJ2-7 and V is TRBV27; 7 bases agree with TRBD2. This TCR derives from a middle-aged man with acute or convalescent COVID-19. The sequenced material came from peripheral blood. The CDR3 spells CASSLLGGTYEQYF. Written as DNA, the CDR3 is TGTGCCAGCAGTTTGTTGGGAGGGACCTACGAGCAGTACTTC.